These 20 T cell receptor beta chains were sequenced from one sample in a study of identical twins. TCRdb used MiXCR to reprocess the 5' RACE reads, holding one entry per CDR3 protein. The data show about 490,000 distinct CDR3 sequences, roughly 15% seen once. The sample was also reused in another study, on yellow fever vaccine responses in identical twins.

Material for sequencing was CD4+ T cells sorted from blood. These TCRs come from a woman between 18 and 30 years old in good health.

The rearrangement links TRBV28 to TRBJ2-5; D perhaps matches TRBD1 (8 bases). V was trimmed by 6 bases and J by 4 bases, leaving 18 bases between them. This CDR3 has 15 amino acids. Looked up from germline, CDR1 is MDHEN and CDR2 is SYDVKM. The CDR3: CASRGSDREGETQYF. CDR3 DNA: TGTGCCAGCAGAGGATCGGACAGGGAGGGAGAGACCCAGTACTTC.

The CDR3 nucleotides read TGCAGTGCTAGAGGGACACTCAATGAGCAGTTCTTC. Translation: CSARGTLNEQFF. The chain joins TRBV20-1 to TRBJ2-1; D is possibly TRBD1 (5 bases). Germline-derived CDR1 and CDR2 are DFQATT and SNEGSKA (reference sequence). The CDR3 has 12 amino acids. Deletions cut 1 base from V and 6 bases from J, with 7 bases between.

This clonotype appeared a few times. The chain is built from TRBV5-1 and TRBJ2-1, with 7 bases fitting TRBD1. This CDR3 contains 16 residues. Germline trimming cut 4 bases from V and 5 bases from J; bases unmatched to any gene: 12. Germline CDR1 and CDR2: SGHRS and YFSETQ. CDR3: CASSDKPGQIDNEQFF. The CDR3 DNA is TGCGCCAGCAGCGATAAACCGGGACAGATAGACAATGAGCAGTTCTTC.

Only a few counts were recorded for this clonotype. J is TRBJ2-1 and V is TRBV3-1; 16 bases agree with TRBD2. This CDR3 has 15 amino acids. In germline, CDR1 is LGHDT, CDR2 YNNKEL (reference sequence). The V and J ends lost 1 base and 12 bases, in that order; junction bases with no gene match: 3. The CDR3: CASSQGGLAGGLQFF. CDR3 bases: TGTGCCAGCAGCCAAGGGGGACTAGCGGGGGGGTTGCAGTTCTTC.

J is TRBJ2-1 and V is TRBV5-1; 8 positions match TRBD2. Trimming at V came to 4 bases and at J to 0 bases, leaving 3 bases not matched to a gene. This CDR3 contains 15 residues. Germline-derived CDR1 and CDR2 are SGHRS and YFSETQ. As DNA, the CDR3 is TGCGCCAGCAGCAAAAGCGGGGGCTCCTACAATGAGCAGTTCTTC. It codes for CASSKSGGSYNEQFF.

This clonotype was picked up a small number of times. The chain links TRBV20-1 to TRBJ2-1, with 12 bases matching TRBD2. The CDR3 is 14 residues long. Germline V CDR1 and CDR2: DFQATT, SNEGSKA (reference sequence). With V trimmed by 6 bases and J by 6 bases, 6 bases remained unmatched. For the CDR3, the DNA is TGCAGTGCAACCGGACTAGCGGGACGCAATGAGCAGTTCTTC. This sequence encodes CSATGLAGRNEQFF.

The V call is TRBV3-1, the J call TRBJ1-6; TRBD1 might be the D (6 bases). Trimming took off 6 bases at V and 9 bases at J, with 18 bases between the two ends. The germline CDR1 and CDR2 sequences are LGHDT and YNNKEL (reference sequence). CDR3 length equals 15 residues. The CDR3 loop reads CASSEGGGVGSPLHF. The DNA for the CDR3 is TGTGCCAGCAGTGAAGGAGGGGGGGTGGGTTCACCCCTCCACTTT.

This clonotype was counted only a few times. J is TRBJ2-7 and V is TRBV10-3, with 8 bases fitting TRBD1. J gave up 3 bases and V 6 bases, and 7 bases lay outside the gene matches. Looked up from germline, CDR1 is ENHRY and CDR2 is SYGVKD. The CDR3 spans 14 residues. CDR3 loop: CAIRDRAQDYEQYF. Written as DNA, the CDR3 is TGTGCCATCAGGGACAGGGCCCAAGACTACGAGCAGTACTTC.

This clonotype was found a few times. The chain couples TRBV6-1 to TRBJ1-4; tentative D call: TRBD1 (5 bases). The CDR3 contains 14 residues. With 6 bases removed from V and 3 bases from J, the gap between germline ends came to 11 bases. Per the germline V gene, CDR1 is MNHNS and CDR2 is SASEGT. The CDR3 DNA reads as TGTGCCAGCAGAAAAGGGGAGGCTAATGAAAAACTGTTTTTT. Its translation is CASRKGEANEKLFF.

The chain recombines TRBV15 with TRBJ2-1, with 8 bases that match TRBD1. The CDR3 is 17 amino acids. Germline V gene sequence: CDR1 LNHNV, CDR2 YYDKDF (reference sequence). J gave up 3 bases and V 5 bases, and 12 bases lay outside the gene matches. CDR3 DNA sequence: TGTGCCACCAGCTGGGGGTTAGGACAGGGTTACTACAATGAGCAGTTCTTC. Its translation: CATSWGLGQGYYNEQFF.

The table lists this clonotype with a few counts. This chain connects TRBV7-6 to TRBJ1-1; TRBD1 matches 8 bases. The germline V gene encodes CDR1 SGHVS and CDR2 FNYEAQ. With 1 base clipped from V and 10 bases from J, the junction kept 8 bases outside the gene matches. CDR3 length equals 14 residues. The CDR3 coding sequence is TGTGCCAGCAGCTTAGAGAGCCAGGGGGCAGGAGCTTTCTTT. It is translated as CASSLESQGAGAFF.

The rearrangement joins TRBV2 to TRBJ2-2; D not certain. The V end lost 6 bases, the J end lost 9 bases, and 14 bases lay between the germline ends. This CDR3 contains 13 residues. Germline-derived CDR1 and CDR2 are SNHLY and FYNNEI. This CDR3 is CASSQQNARELFF. The CDR3 bases are TGTGCCAGCAGCCAACAGAACGCCCGGGAGCTGTTTTTT.

The gene calls are TRBV24-1 and TRBJ1-5; 8 positions agree with TRBD1. This CDR3 comprises 17 residues. The trim removed 4 bases at V and 0 bases at J, leaving 7 bases unmatched. Germline V gives CDR1 KGHDR, CDR2 SFDVKD. The CDR3 is CATSELTGDYSNQPQHF. DNA for the CDR3: TGTGCCACCAGTGAGTTGACAGGGGATTATAGCAATCAGCCCCAGCATTTT.

The table lists this clonotype with many counts. Written as DNA, the CDR3 is TGTGCCAGCCGTGGGCGGACCATGAACACTGAAGCTTTCTTT. Translating gives CASRGRTMNTEAFF. The gene calls are TRBV6-1 and TRBJ1-1; no reliable D call. V was clipped by 8 bases and J by 0 bases, with 13 bases between them. The CDR3 consists of 14 residues. CDR1 MNHNS and CDR2 SASEGT come from the germline V gene.

This clonotype was counted between two and nine times. A junction boundary mismatches the germline segment, possibly from a read error. The rearrangement uses TRBV27 and TRBJ2-1, with 7 bases that match TRBD1. This CDR3 has 13 amino acids. Germline-derived CDR1 and CDR2 are MNHEY and SMNVEV (reference sequence). The CDR3 loop reads CASSAGRDSRPVF. The CDR3 DNA sequence: TGTGCCAGCAGTGCCGGCCGGGACAGCCGACCAGTCTTC.

The rearrangement uses TRBV3-1 and TRBJ1-1; 10 bases align to TRBD1. CDR1 and CDR2 from the germline V gene are LGHDT and YNNKEL (reference sequence). This CDR3 comprises 14 residues. V lost 4 bases, J lost 6 bases, and 5 bases stayed unmatched. CDR3 sequence: CASSLGQGRAEAFF. As DNA, the CDR3 is TGTGCCAGCAGCCTGGGACAGGGGAGAGCTGAAGCTTTCTTT.

The J gene is TRBJ2-5, the V gene TRBV20-1; TRBD2 agrees at 10 bases. With 7 bases clipped from V and 5 bases from J, the junction kept 4 bases outside the gene matches. CDR3 length equals 12 residues. Germline V gene lookup returns CDR1 DFQATT and CDR2 SNEGSKA (reference sequence). The CDR3: CSVQTSGETQYF. CDR3 bases: TGCAGTGTCCAGACTAGCGGGGAGACCCAGTACTTC.

This clonotype was counted a few times. The rearrangement uses TRBV18 and TRBJ2-1; TRBD2 might be the D (6 bases). V lost 3 bases, J lost 10 bases, and 13 bases lay in between. Germline-derived CDR1 and CDR2 are KGHSH and LQKENI. The CDR3 is 13 amino acids. In DNA, the CDR3 is TGTGCCAGCTCACCCGTAGGCGCGGGAGAGCAGTTCTTC. Translated, it gives CASSPVGAGEQFF.

This clonotype was seen more than once but under ten times. The chain employs TRBV15 and TRBJ2-5, with a weak D call TRBD1 (5 bases). V was shortened by 2 bases and J by 2 bases, with 9 bases between the two germline ends. The CDR3 loop spans 14 amino acids. Germline V lookup: CDR1 LNHNV, CDR2 YYDKDF (reference sequence). In nucleotides, the CDR3 is TGTGCCACCAGCAGAAAGACAGCACAAGAGACCCAGTACTTC. It yields the protein CATSRKTAQETQYF.

This chain uses TRBV6-1 with TRBJ2-3; possible D gene TRBD1, 5 bases. This CDR3 contains 16 residues. V dropped 0 bases and J dropped 8 bases, with 18 bases sitting between them. Germline V gene lookup returns CDR1 MNHNS and CDR2 SASEGT. The CDR3 is CASSEAPTGVQGTQYF. CDR3 coding DNA: TGTGCCAGCAGTGAAGCCCCAACTGGGGTCCAGGGTACGCAGTATTTT.